The 25 T cell receptor beta chains presented below share a single source sample, sequenced in a study of cytomegalovirus exposure and HLA in healthy donors. Vbeta (60) and Jbeta (13) primers were used in the PCR. This table comes from immunoSEQ multiplex PCR, and its TCRdb copy is limited to in-frame clones, with some not included. The sample holds around 150,000 clones, roughly 85% seen once. Sequencing was performed on PBMCs. The receptor source for this set is a woman in her 50s in good health and CMV-seropositive.

This chain joins TRBV28 and TRBJ1-2; perhaps TRBD1 as D (6 bases). Per germline, CDR1 MDHEN and CDR2 SYDVKM. V lost 5 bases and J 6 bases, leaving 22 bases between the germline ends. This CDR3 region has 16 residues. CDR3 coding DNA: TGTGCCAGCAGTACGACGACAGGTGGGGATAGGCATGGCTACACCTTC. Its protein product is CASSTTTGGDRHGYTF.

The V gene is TRBV18, the J gene TRBJ2-7; 8 bases map to TRBD1. The V gene end was trimmed by 6 bases and the J gene end by 3 bases; junction bases not matched to a gene: 4. The CDR3 covers 13 residues. Germline V lookup: CDR1 KGHSH, CDR2 LQKENI. The CDR3 region has the DNA TGTGCCAGCTCGCCGGGACAGGACTACGAGCAGTACTTC. Residues: CASSPGQDYEQYF.

This clone was detected a few times. This rearrangement joins TRBV29-1 to TRBJ1-1; D perhaps matches TRBD1 (6 bases). In germline, CDR1 is SQVTM, CDR2 ANQGSEA. V was shortened by 7 bases and J by 8 bases, with 11 bases between the two germline ends. The CDR3 has 10 residues. The CDR3 sequence is CSGRGTEAFF. The CDR3 bases are TGCAGCGGCAGGGGAACCGAAGCTTTCTTT.

The chain has TRBV7-6 and TRBJ2-7; 10 bases align to TRBD1. Germline V gene sequence: CDR1 SGHVS, CDR2 FNYEAQ. There are 15 residues in the CDR3. Trimming took 4 bases from V and 6 from J; bases not matched to a gene: 9. The CDR3 is CASSSPGQGRSEQYF. The CDR3 DNA reads TGTGCCAGCAGCTCACCGGGACAGGGGAGGTCCGAGCAGTACTTC.

This chain joins TRBV18 and TRBJ1-1, with D maybe TRBD1 (6 bases). Germline-derived CDR1 and CDR2 are KGHSH and LQKENI. Deletions cut 6 bases from V and 5 bases from J, with 16 bases between. The CDR3 runs to 14 residues. The CDR3 DNA reads as TGTGCCAGCTCGACACAGGGAAGTGGAACTGAAGCTTTCTTT. Translating gives CASSTQGSGTEAFF.

The V call is TRBV11-2, the J call TRBJ1-2; perhaps TRBD1 as D (5 bases). Trimming took 1 base from V and 7 from J, leaving 10 bases between them. The CDR3 loop spans 13 amino acids. Germline V gene lookup returns CDR1 SGHAT and CDR2 FQNNGV. The CDR3 DNA reads TGTGCCAGCAGCTTAGGACAGATTGGTGGCTACACCTTC. Its protein is CASSLGQIGGYTF.

The J gene is TRBJ1-1, the V gene TRBV6-6; 9 bases match TRBD1. This CDR3 has 13 residues. The trim removed 5 bases at V and 11 bases at J, leaving 9 bases unmatched. Germline CDR1 and CDR2: MNHNY and SVGAGI (reference sequence). The CDR3 nucleotides are TGTGCCAGCAGTCGACAGGGGGGCTATTTCGCTTTCTTT. Its protein product is CASSRQGGYFAFF.

This chain joins TRBV25-1 and TRBJ2-1, with D hard to call. The V end lost 1 base, the J end lost 7 bases, and 8 bases lay between the germline ends. Germline V gene lookup returns CDR1 MGHDK and CDR2 SYGVNS. The CDR3 has 13 residues. CDR3 loop: CASSEWVGNEQFF. The CDR3 DNA follows: TGTGCCAGCAGTGAATGGGTCGGGAATGAGCAGTTCTTC. The whole variable domain, remainder taken from reference TRBV25-1 and TRBJ2-1, is EADIYQTPRYLVIGTGKKITLECSQTMGHDKMYWYQQDPGMELHLIHYSYGVNSTEKGDLSSESTVSRIRTEHFPLTLESARPSHTSQYLCASSEWVGNEQFFGPGTRLTVL.

J is TRBJ2-7 and V is TRBV25-1, with D uncertain. CDR1 is MGHDK and CDR2 is SYGVNS in the germline V gene. Trimming pared 5 bases from V and 3 bases from J, leaving 5 bases between. CDR3 length: 11 amino acids. The CDR3 loop is CASSQYYEQYF. In nucleotides, the CDR3 is TGTGCCAGCAGTCAGTACTACGAGCAGTACTTC.

The V and J genes are TRBV28 and TRBJ1-5; D gene ambiguous. Germline V CDR1 and CDR2: MDHEN, SYDVKM. V was trimmed by 2 bases and J by 4 bases, leaving 3 bases between them. The CDR3 sequence is 12 residues long. CDR3 residues: CASSLLNQPQHF. The CDR3 region has the DNA TGTGCCAGCAGTTTACTTAATCAGCCCCAGCATTTT.

The chain links TRBV11-2 to TRBJ2-3; the match to TRBD2 covers 8 bases. In germline, CDR1 is SGHAT, CDR2 FQNNGV. V dropped 2 bases and J dropped 3; count of bases not matched to a gene: 7. This CDR3 has 16 residues. The CDR3 spells CASSLNSGSRTDTQYF. In nucleotides, the CDR3 is TGTGCCAGCAGCTTAAACAGCGGGAGTAGGACAGATACGCAGTATTTT.

CDR3 coding DNA: TGTGCCAGCAGCTTAGTTGGGGCCGCCGGGGAGCAGTACTTC. Protein product: CASSLVGAAGEQYF. V usage is TRBV7-2 and J usage is TRBJ2-7; D is perhaps TRBD1 (5 bases). The ends were cut back, 1 base at V and 7 bases at J, with 14 bases in the middle. The CDR3 contains 14 residues. The germline V gene has CDR1 SGHTA and CDR2 FQGNSA.

The chain combines TRBV15 with TRBJ2-7, with TRBD2 matching over 7 bases. The germline gives CDR1 LNHNV, CDR2 YYDKDF (reference sequence). J gave up 0 bases and V 6 bases, and 2 bases lay outside the gene matches. This CDR3 has 13 residues. CDR3 region: CATRKRDSYEQYF. DNA of the CDR3: TGTGCCACCAGGAAGCGGGACTCCTACGAGCAGTACTTC.

This clone showed up just a few times. The gene calls are TRBV28 and TRBJ1-1; TRBD1 matches 7 bases. This CDR3 region has 15 residues. Trimming at V came to 5 bases and at J to 1 base, leaving 7 bases not matched to a gene. Germline V lookup: CDR1 MDHEN, CDR2 SYDVKM. The CDR3: CASSLGDRPNTEAFF. The DNA for the CDR3 is TGTGCCAGCAGTCTGGGGGACAGACCGAACACTGAAGCTTTCTTT.

This clone was observed once. The chain recombines TRBV10-1 with TRBJ2-5; 10 nucleotides align to TRBD2. The J call is uncertain, as TRBJ2-7 better fits the DNA end. Germline V gene sequence: CDR1 WNHNN, CDR2 SYGVQD (reference sequence). CDR3 length: 15 residues. The CDR3 nucleotides are TGCGCCAGCAGTGCCCCGAGCGGGAGGGCCCACGAGCAGTACTTC. Its protein product is CASSAPSGRAHEQYF.

The chain uses TRBV11-2 and TRBJ2-5; the match to TRBD2 covers 11 bases. The CDR3 has 17 residues. CDR1 SGHAT and CDR2 FQNNGV come from the germline V gene. The V and J ends lost 2 bases and 5 bases, in that order; junction bases with no gene match: 10. This CDR3 is CASSLIDGLAGGETQYF. The CDR3 DNA sequence: TGTGCCAGCAGCTTAATTGATGGACTAGCGGGCGGCGAGACCCAGTACTTC.

The chain carries TRBV6-1 and TRBJ2-7; D unclear. The ends were cut back, 3 bases at V and 4 bases at J, with 4 bases in the middle. CDR1 MNHNS and CDR2 SASEGT come from the germline V gene. The CDR3 runs to 11 residues. CDR3 amino acids: CASSDRYEQYF. CDR3 in DNA: TGTGCCAGCAGTGATCGTTACGAGCAGTACTTC.

V is TRBV5-6 and J is TRBJ1-6, with no clear D. Trimming stripped 4 bases from V and 8 bases from J, with 10 bases between. Per the germline V gene, CDR1 is SGHDT and CDR2 is YYEEEE. This CDR3 has 13 residues. The chain's CDR3 is CASSPLGDSPLHF. The CDR3 region has the DNA TGTGCCAGCAGCCCCCTCGGAGATTCACCCCTCCACTTT.

This clone was picked up a small number of times. The chain uses TRBV5-1 and TRBJ2-5; no reliable D call. CDR1 and CDR2 (germline): SGHRS, YFSETQ. The V and J ends lost 2 bases and 6 bases respectively, with 14 bases between them. The CDR3 loop spans 14 amino acids. CDR3 DNA sequence: TGCGCCAGCAGCTTCGACTTATCGAGTAAGACCCAGTACTTC. This codes for CASSFDLSSKTQYF. The complete variable domain, with remaining parts taken from reference TRBV5-1 and TRBJ2-5, reads KAGVTQTPRYLIKTRGQQVTLSCSPISGHRSVSWYQQTPGQGLQFLFEYFSETQRNKGNFPGRFSGRQFSNSRSEMNVSTLELGDSALYLCASSFDLSSKTQYFGPGTRLLVL.

The sample holds a few counts of this clone. The rearrangement joins TRBV5-1 to TRBJ2-6, with 7 bases identical to TRBD1. Germline V lookup: CDR1 SGHRS, CDR2 YFSETQ. The CDR3 is made up of 17 amino acids. V trimming: 0 bases; J trimming: 0 bases; junction bases outside the gene matches: 3. This CDR3 reads CASSLDRGGSGANVLTF. As DNA, the CDR3 is TGCGCCAGCAGCTTGGACAGGGGCGGCTCTGGGGCCAACGTCCTGACTTTC. Combining the CDR3 with reference TRBV5-1 and TRBJ2-6 gives the whole variable domain KAGVTQTPRYLIKTRGQQVTLSCSPISGHRSVSWYQQTPGQGLQFLFEYFSETQRNKGNFPGRFSGRQFSNSRSEMNVSTLELGDSALYLCASSLDRGGSGANVLTFGAGSRLTVL.

The V gene is TRBV21-1, the J gene TRBJ2-7; TRBD1, the table's D call, was not compared with the DNA. TRBV21-1 is recorded as a pseudogene. The CDR3 has 14 amino acids. CDR3 sequence (DNA): TGTGCCAGCAGCAACCGGGACAGCTCCTACGAGCAGTACTTC. Translation: CASSNRDSSYEQYF.

This clone was detected only a few times. The chain employs TRBV2 and TRBJ2-2; 7 bases agree with TRBD1. The CDR3 spans 15 residues. CDR1 and CDR2 from the germline V gene are SNHLY and FYNNEI. V dropped 2 bases and J dropped 2; count of bases not matched to a gene: 2. DNA of the CDR3: TGTGCCAGCAGTGAAAAGGGGGCCAACACCGGGGAGCTGTTTTTT. Encoded protein: CASSEKGANTGELFF.

The chain recombines TRBV18 with TRBJ1-4, with D possibly matching TRBD1 (5 bases). V shed 1 base and J shed 2 bases, with 8 bases lying between them. This CDR3 comprises 15 residues. Germline V CDR1 and CDR2: KGHSH, LQKENI. CDR3: CASSPQGLTNEKLFF. As DNA, the CDR3 is TGTGCCAGCTCACCACAGGGGTTGACTAATGAAAAACTGTTTTTT. Drawing the rest from reference TRBV18 and TRBJ1-4, the complete variable domain is NAGVMQNPRHLVRRRGQEARLRCSPMKGHSHVYWYRQLPEEGLKFMVYLQKENIIDESGMPKERFSAEFPKEGPSILRIQQVVRGDSAAYFCASSPQGLTNEKLFFGSGTQLSVL.

The J gene is TRBJ2-3, the V gene TRBV7-2, with TRBD1 matching over 10 bases. Germline V gene sequence: CDR1 SGHTA, CDR2 FQGNSA. With 5 bases clipped from V and 6 bases from J, the junction kept 11 bases outside the gene matches. There are 16 residues in the CDR3. The CDR3 DNA reads as TGTGCCAGCAGCCCCAATTGGGACAGGGGTCGGGATACGCAGTATTTT. Its protein is CASSPNWDRGRDTQYF.

The genes are TRBV7-2 and TRBJ1-5, with D perhaps matching TRBD1 (5 bases). The CDR3 extends over 16 amino acids. The germline CDR1 and CDR2 sequences are SGHTA and FQGNSA. V gave up 9 bases and J gave up 1 base, with 19 bases separating them. For the CDR3, the DNA is TGTGCCAGAACTCTACTAGGAGGGGCGAGCAATCAGCCCCAGCATTTT. Its translation is CARTLLGGASNQPQHF.